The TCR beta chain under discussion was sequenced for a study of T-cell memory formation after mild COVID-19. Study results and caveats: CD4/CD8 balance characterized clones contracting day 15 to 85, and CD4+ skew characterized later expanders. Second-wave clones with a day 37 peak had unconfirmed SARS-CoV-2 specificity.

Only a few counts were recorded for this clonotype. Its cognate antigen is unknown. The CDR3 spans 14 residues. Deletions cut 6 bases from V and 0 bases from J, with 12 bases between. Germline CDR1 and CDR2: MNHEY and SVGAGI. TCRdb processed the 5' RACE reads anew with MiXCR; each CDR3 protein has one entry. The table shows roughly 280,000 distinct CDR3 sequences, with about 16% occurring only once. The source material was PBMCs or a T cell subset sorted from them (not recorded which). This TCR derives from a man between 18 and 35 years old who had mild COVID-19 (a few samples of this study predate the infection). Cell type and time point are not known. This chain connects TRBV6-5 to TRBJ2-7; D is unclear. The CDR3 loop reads CASSKMRSSYEQYF. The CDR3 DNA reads TGTGCCAGCAGCAAGATGAGGAGCTCCTACGAGCAGTACTTC.